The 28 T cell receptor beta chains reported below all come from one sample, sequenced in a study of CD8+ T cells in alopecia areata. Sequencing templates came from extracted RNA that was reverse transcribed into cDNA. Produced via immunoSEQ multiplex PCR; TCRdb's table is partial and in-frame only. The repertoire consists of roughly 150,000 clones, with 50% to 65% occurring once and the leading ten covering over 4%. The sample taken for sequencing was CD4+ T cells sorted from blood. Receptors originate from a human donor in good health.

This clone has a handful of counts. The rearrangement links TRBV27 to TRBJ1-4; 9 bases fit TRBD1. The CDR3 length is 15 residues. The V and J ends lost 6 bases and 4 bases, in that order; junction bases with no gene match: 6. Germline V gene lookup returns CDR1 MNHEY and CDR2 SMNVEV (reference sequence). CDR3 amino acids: CASRDRGAGNEKLFF. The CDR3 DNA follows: TGTGCCAGCAGGGACAGGGGAGCTGGTAATGAAAAACTGTTTTTT.

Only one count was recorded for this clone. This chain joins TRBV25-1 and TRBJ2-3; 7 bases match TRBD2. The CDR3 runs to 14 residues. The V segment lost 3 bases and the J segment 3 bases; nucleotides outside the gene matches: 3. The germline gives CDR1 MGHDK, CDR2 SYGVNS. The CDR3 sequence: CASSDGGRTDTQYF. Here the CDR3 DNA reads TGTGCCAGCAGTGACGGGGGGAGGACAGATACGCAGTATTTT.

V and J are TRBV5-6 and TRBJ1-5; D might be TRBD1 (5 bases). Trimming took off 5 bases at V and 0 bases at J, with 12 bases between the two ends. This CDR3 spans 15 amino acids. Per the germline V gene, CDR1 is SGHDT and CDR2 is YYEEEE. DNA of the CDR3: TGTGCCAGCAGTCTGGCCGGGGGTAGCAATCAGCCCCAGCATTTT. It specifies CASSLAGGSNQPQHF.

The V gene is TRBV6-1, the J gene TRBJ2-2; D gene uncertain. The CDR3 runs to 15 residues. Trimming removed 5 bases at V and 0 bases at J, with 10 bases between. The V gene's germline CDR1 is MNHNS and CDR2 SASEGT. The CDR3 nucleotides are TGTGCCAGCAGTCCCGTACAGACGAACACCGGGGAGCTGTTTTTT. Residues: CASSPVQTNTGELFF.

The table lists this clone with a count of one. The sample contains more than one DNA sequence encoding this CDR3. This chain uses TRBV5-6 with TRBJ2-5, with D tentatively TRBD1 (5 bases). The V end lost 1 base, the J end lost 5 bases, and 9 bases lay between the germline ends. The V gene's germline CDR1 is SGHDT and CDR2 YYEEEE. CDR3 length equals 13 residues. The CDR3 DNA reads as TGTGCCAGCAGCTTGTCAGGGTTGGAGACCCAGTACTTC. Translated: CASSLSGLETQYF.

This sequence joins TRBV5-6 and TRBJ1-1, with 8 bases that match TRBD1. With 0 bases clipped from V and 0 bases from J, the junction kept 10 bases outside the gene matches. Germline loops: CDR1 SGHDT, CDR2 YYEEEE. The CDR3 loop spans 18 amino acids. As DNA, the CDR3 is TGTGCCAGCAGCTTGGAGCTTTGGACAGGGCACATGAACACTGAAGCTTTCTTT. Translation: CASSLELWTGHMNTEAFF.

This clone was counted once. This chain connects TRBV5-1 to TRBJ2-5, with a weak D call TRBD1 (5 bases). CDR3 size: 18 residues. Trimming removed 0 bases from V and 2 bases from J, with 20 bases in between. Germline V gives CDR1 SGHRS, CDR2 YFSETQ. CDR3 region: CASSLDPAGPSRQETQYF. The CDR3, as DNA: TGCGCCAGCAGCTTGGATCCCGCAGGGCCATCTAGGCAAGAGACCCAGTACTTC.

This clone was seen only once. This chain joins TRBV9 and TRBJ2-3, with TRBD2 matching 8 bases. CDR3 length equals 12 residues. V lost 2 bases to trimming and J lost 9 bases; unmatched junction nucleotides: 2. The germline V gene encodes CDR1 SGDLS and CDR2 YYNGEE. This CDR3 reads CASSVSGITQYF. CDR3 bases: TGTGCCAGCAGCGTTAGCGGGATCACGCAGTATTTT.

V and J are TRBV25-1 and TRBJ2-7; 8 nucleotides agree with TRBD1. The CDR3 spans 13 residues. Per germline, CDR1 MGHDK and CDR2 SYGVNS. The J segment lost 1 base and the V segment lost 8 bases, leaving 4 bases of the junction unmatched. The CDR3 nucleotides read TGTGCCAGCCGACAGGGGATTTCCTACGAGCAGTACTTC. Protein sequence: CASRQGISYEQYF.

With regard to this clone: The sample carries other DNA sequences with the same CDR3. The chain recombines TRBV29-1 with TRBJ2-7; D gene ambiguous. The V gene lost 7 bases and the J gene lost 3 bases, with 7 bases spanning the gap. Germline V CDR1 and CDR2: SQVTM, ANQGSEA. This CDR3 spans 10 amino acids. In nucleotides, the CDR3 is TGCAGCGGCGGAGACTACGAGCAGTACTTC. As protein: CSGGDYEQYF.

The CDR3 protein is CASVSRAADTQYF. The CDR3 nucleotides read TGTGCCAGCGTTTCCAGGGCCGCAGATACGCAGTATTTT. The genes are TRBV27 and TRBJ2-3; D is perhaps TRBD1 (5 bases). V was clipped by 8 bases and J by 4 bases, with 13 bases between them. From germline, CDR1 is MNHEY and CDR2 SMNVEV (reference sequence). The CDR3 has 13 amino acids.

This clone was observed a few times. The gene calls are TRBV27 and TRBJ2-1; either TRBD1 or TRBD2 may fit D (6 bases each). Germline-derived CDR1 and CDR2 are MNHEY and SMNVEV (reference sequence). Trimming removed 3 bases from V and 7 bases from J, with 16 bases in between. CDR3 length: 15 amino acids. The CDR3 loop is CASSFDYGGGNEQFF. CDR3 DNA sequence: TGTGCCAGCAGTTTCGATTACGGAGGGGGGAATGAGCAGTTCTTC.

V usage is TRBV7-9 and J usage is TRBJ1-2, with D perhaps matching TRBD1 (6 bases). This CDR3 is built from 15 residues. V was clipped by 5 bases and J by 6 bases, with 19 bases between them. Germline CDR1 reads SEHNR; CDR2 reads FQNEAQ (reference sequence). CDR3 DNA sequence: TGTGCCAGCAGCCGGACAGCAGCTGGGGGAGATGGCTACACCTTC. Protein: CASSRTAAGGDGYTF.

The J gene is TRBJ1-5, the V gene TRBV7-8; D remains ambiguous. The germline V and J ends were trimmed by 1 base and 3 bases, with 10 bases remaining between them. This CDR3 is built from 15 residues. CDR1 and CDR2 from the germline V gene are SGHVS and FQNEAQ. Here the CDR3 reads CASSLDVQPNQPQHF. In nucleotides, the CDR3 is TGTGCCAGCAGCTTAGACGTCCAGCCCAATCAGCCCCAGCATTTT. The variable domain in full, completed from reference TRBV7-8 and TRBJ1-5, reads GAGVSQSPRYKVAKRGQDVALRCDPISGHVSLFWYQQALGQGPEFLTYFQNEAQLDKSGLPSDRFFAERPEGSVSTLKIQRTQQEDSAVYLCASSLDVQPNQPQHFGDGTRLSIL.

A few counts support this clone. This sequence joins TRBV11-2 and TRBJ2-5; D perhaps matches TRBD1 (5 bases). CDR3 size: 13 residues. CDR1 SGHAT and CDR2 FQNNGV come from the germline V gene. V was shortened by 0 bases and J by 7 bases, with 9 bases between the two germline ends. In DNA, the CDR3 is TGTGCCAGCAGCTTAGATCCAAGGGGGACCCAGTACTTC. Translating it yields CASSLDPRGTQYF.

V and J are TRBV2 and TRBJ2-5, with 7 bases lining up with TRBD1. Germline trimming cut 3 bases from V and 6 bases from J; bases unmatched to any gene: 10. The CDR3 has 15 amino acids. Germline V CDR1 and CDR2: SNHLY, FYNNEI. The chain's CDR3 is CASSDVDRMEKTQYF. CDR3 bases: TGTGCCAGCAGTGACGTGGACAGGATGGAAAAGACCCAGTACTTC.

CDR3 sequence (DNA): TGTGCCAGCAGCCCGGGACTAGCGGACATCCAAGAGACCCAGTACTTC. Translated: CASSPGLADIQETQYF. The rearrangement uses TRBV5-6 and TRBJ2-5; 11 bases align to TRBD2. V gave up 4 bases and J gave up 1 base; unmatched junction bases: 6. CDR3 size: 16 residues. Germline assignment: CDR1 SGHDT and CDR2 YYEEEE.

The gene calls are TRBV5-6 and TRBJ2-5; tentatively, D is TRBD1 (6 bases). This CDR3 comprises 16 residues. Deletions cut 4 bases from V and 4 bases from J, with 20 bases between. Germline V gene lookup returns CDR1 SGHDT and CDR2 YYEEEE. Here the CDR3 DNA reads TGTGCCAGCAGCGCCAGGGGCAGGGGACGTCGAGAGACCCAGTACTTC. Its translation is CASSARGRGRRETQYF.

The CDR3 reads CAWSKTGTVPDIQYF. The CDR3 DNA reads as TGTGCCTGGAGCAAGACAGGGACAGTCCCTGACATTCAGTACTTC. The chain employs TRBV30 and TRBJ2-4, with TRBD1 identical over 7 bases. After removal of 3 bases from V and 8 bases from J, the junction contained 13 bases not matched to a gene. The CDR3 is 15 residues long. Per the germline V gene, CDR1 is GTSNPN and CDR2 is SVGIG (reference sequence).

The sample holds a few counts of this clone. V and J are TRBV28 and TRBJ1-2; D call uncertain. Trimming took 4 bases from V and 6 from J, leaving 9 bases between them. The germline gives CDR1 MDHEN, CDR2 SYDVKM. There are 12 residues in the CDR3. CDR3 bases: TGTGCCAGCAGTTCCGGACTGGATGGCTACACCTTC. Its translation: CASSSGLDGYTF.

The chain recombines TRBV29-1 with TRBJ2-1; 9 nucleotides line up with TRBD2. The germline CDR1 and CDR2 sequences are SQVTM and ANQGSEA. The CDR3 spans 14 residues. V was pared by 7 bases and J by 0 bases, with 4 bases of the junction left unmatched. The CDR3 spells CSGQAGGSYNEQFF. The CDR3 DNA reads TGCAGCGGTCAAGCGGGAGGCTCCTACAATGAGCAGTTCTTC.

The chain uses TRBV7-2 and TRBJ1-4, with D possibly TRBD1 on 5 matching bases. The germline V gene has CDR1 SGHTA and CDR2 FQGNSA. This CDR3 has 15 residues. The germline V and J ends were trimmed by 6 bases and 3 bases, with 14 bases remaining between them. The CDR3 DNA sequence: TGTGCCAGCAGTCAAGACAGACGGGCTAATGAAAAACTGTTTTTT. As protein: CASSQDRRANEKLFF.

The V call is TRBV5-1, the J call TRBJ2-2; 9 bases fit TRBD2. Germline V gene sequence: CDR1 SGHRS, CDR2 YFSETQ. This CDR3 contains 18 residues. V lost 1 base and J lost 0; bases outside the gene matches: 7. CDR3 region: CASSLTLAGRTNTGELFF. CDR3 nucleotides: TGCGCCAGCAGCTTGACCCTAGCGGGACGAACGAACACCGGGGAGCTGTTTTTT.

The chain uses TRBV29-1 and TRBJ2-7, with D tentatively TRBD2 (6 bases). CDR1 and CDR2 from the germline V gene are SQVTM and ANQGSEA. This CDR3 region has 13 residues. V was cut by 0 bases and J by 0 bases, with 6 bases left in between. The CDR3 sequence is CSVEEGGSYEQYF. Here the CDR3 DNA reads TGCAGCGTTGAAGAGGGGGGCTCCTACGAGCAGTACTTC.

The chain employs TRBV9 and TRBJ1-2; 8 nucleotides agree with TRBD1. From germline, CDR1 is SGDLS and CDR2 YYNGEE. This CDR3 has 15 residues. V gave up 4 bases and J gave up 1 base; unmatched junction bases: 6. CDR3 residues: CASSKPTGDNYGYTF. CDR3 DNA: TGTGCCAGCAGCAAACCGACAGGGGATAACTATGGCTACACCTTC.

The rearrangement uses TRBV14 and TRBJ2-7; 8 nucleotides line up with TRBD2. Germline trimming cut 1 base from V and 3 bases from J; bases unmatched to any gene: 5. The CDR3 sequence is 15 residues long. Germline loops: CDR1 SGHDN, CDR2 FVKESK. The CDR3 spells CASSQVGSGVYEQYF. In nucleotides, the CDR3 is TGTGCCAGCAGCCAAGTCGGTAGCGGGGTCTACGAGCAGTACTTC. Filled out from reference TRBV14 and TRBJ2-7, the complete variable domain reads EAGVTQFPSHSVIEKGQTVTLRCDPISGHDNLYWYRRVMGKEIKFLLHFVKESKQDESGMPNNRFLAERTGGTYSTLKVQPAELEDSGVYFCASSQVGSGVYEQYFGPGTRLTVT.

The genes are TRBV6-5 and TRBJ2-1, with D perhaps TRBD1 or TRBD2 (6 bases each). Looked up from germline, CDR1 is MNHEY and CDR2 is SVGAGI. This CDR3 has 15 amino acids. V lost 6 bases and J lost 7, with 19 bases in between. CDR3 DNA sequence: TGTGCCAGCAGAAGAACCGGGACTCAGGGGAATGAGCAGTTCTTC. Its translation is CASRRTGTQGNEQFF.

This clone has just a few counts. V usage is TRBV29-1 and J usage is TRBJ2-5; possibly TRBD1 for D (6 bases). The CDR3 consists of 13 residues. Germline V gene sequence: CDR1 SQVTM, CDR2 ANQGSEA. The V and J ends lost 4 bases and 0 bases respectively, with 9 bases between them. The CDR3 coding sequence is TGCAGCGTTGCGGGACACCACCAAGAGACCCAGTACTTC. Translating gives CSVAGHHQETQYF.